This TCR beta chain was documented in a study of cytomegalovirus exposure and HLA in healthy donors. For the study at large: The roughly 700 first-cohort repertoires shared a platform with the 120 or so validation repertoires, as reported in a later analysis. General observations from the study: Among TCR beta chains, those listed as cytomegalovirus-associated numbered over 150. Many donors shared some public TCRs, even though most TCR sequences were rare. In vitro assays verified that three CMV-associated chains recognized CMV antigens specifically.

Sequencing used immunoSEQ multiplex PCR; TCRdb keeps in-frame clones, though not all of them. The table has about 110,000 clones, approximately 96% seen once. As for this clone: Its matching antigen is unknown.

Trimming removed 3 bases at V and 5 bases at J, with 13 bases between. In germline, CDR1 is SGHTA, CDR2 FQGTGA. This CDR3 region has 14 residues. This TCR came from a woman aged 18-29 years in good health and CMV-seronegative. The J gene is TRBJ1-1, the V gene TRBV7-3; tentatively, D is TRBD1 (6 bases). The sequenced material came from PBMCs. The CDR3 DNA sequence: TGTGCCAGCAGCTTTGGGGGAGGGGGAACTGAAGCTTTCTTT. Translation gives CASSFGGGGTEAFF.